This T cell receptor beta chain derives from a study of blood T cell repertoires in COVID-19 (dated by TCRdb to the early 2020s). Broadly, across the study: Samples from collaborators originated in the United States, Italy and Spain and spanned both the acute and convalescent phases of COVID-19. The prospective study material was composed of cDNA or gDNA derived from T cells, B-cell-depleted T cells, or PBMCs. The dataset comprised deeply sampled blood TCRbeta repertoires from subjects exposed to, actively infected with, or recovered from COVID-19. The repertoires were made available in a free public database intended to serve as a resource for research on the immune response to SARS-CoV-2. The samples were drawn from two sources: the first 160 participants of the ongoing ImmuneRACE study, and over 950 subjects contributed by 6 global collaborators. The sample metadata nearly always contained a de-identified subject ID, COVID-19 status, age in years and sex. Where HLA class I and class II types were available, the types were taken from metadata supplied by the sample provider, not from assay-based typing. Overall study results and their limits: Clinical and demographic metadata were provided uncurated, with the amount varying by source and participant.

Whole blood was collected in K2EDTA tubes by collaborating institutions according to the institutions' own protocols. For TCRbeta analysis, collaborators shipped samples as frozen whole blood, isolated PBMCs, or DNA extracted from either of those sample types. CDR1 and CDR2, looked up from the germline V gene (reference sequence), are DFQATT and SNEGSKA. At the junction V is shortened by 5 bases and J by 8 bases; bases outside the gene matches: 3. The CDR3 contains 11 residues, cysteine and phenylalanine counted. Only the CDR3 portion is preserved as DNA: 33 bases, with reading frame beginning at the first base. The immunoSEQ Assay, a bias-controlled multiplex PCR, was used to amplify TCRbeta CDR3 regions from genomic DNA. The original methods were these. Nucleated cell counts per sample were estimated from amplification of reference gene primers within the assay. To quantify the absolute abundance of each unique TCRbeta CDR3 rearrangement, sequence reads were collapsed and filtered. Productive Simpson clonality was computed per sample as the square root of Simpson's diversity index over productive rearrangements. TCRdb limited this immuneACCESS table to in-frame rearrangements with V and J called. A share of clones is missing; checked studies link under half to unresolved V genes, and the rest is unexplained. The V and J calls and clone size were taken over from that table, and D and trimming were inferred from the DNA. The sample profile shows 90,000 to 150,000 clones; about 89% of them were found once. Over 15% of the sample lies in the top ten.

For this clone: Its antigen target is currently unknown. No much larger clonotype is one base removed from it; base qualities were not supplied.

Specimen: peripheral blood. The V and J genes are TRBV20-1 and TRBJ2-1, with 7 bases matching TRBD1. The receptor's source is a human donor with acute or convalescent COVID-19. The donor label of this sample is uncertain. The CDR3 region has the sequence CSAGTADEQFF. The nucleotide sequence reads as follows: TGCAGTGCTGGGACAGCGGATGAGCAGTTCTTC.